The subject of this entry is one TCR beta chain. This entry belongs to a study of lymphopenia after photon versus proton radiotherapy. Data came from immunoSEQ multiplex PCR; TCRdb stores just in-frame clones and leaves some out. The sample lists 55,000 to 70,000 clones, roughly 93% occurring once. This CDR3 spans 19 amino acids. The V gene's germline CDR1 is SGHRS and CDR2 YFSETQ. V shed 0 bases and J 1 base; nucleotides not matched to a gene: 7. This clonotype was obtained from a woman between 65 and 79 years old with pancreatic cancer. The sample consisted of peripheral blood, taken from a patient treated with photon-based radiotherapy. The V gene is TRBV5-1, the J gene TRBJ2-3, with TRBD2 matching over 14 bases. The CDR3 DNA sequence: TGCGCCAGCAGCTTGGAGGGGACTAGCGGGAGATGGGGCACAGATACGCAGTATTTT. Amino acid sequence: CASSLEGTSGRWGTDTQYF.